These 29 T cell receptor beta chains were sequenced from one sample in a study of T cells expressing NK-cell markers. TCRdb processed the 5' RACE reads again and assigns one entry to each CDR3 protein, with no DNA. In all, the sample yields about 460,000 distinct CDR3 sequences. Sequencing was done on a sample of blood T cells: a sorted CD56 or NKG2C T cell subset, CD4+ or CD8+ T cells, or bulk PBMC T cells (not recorded which). Receptor source: a woman aged 45-65 years in good health.

The chain has TRBV11-2 and TRBJ2-5; absent DNA, TCRdb's TRBD2 call cannot be checked. The CDR3 is 16 residues long. Germline lookup yields CDR1 SGHAT and CDR2 FQNNGV. CDR3 residues: CASSANLAGVGETQYF.

The V gene is TRBV7-9, the J gene TRBJ2-3; as DNA is missing, the TRBD1 call by TCRdb cannot be tested. Germline V gives CDR1 SEHNR, CDR2 FQNEAQ (reference sequence). This CDR3 is 11 amino acids long. The CDR3 spells CASTSGLGQYF.

The chain links TRBV7-3 to TRBJ2-7; the TCRdb D gene call, TRBD1, has no DNA to confirm it. The CDR3 sequence is 15 residues long. Germline values: CDR1 SGHTA, CDR2 FQGTGA. This CDR3 reads CASSLYPGTLYEQYF.

The chain employs TRBV19 and TRBJ2-3; TCRdb proposes TRBD2, but this gene call is untestable without DNA. The length of the CDR3 is 12 residues. CDR1 is LNHDA and CDR2 is SQIVND in the germline V gene (reference sequence). The CDR3 loop is CASSRGYDTQYF.

This chain joins TRBV11-2 and TRBJ2-1; TCRdb returns TRBD2, unconfirmable since there is no DNA. Germline lookup yields CDR1 SGHAT and CDR2 FQNNGV. CDR3 length: 17 amino acids. The chain's CDR3 is CASSLRRTSGGNNEQFF.

The rearrangement links TRBV7-6 to TRBJ2-7; no DNA is available, so the TRBD1 call from TCRdb remains unchecked. CDR3 length equals 15 residues. The germline V gene has CDR1 SGHVS and CDR2 FNYEAQ. CDR3 sequence reads: CASSLESGVAPEQYF.

This chain joins TRBV9 and TRBJ2-3; TCRdb outputs TRBD1, but without DNA this stays unchecked. Germline CDR1 and CDR2: SGDLS and YYNGEE. The CDR3 spans 16 residues. CDR3: CASSEREGSFTDTQYF.

This chain links TRBV6-6 with TRBJ1-5. The length of the CDR3 is 16 residues. Germline loops: CDR1 MNHNY, CDR2 SVGAGI (reference sequence). CDR3 region: CASSYMAETSNQPQHF.

The gene calls are TRBV13 and TRBJ2-1; with no DNA, the TCRdb D assignment of TRBD2 cannot be verified. This CDR3 spans 16 amino acids. Germline assignment: CDR1 PRHDT and CDR2 FYEKMQ (reference sequence). The CDR3 loop is CASSSGTSGRNNEQFF.

The rearrangement links TRBV10-3 to TRBJ2-7; no DNA is available, so the TRBD1 call from TCRdb remains unchecked. The CDR3 runs 15 residues. Germline assignment: CDR1 ENHRY and CDR2 SYGVKD. The CDR3 spells CAIRPDTGDPYEQYF.

This CDR3 reads CASSPGQGASGELFF. The chain combines TRBV7-9 with TRBJ2-2; TCRdb's assignment of TRBD1 cannot be checked, as there is no DNA. Germline V gene lookup returns CDR1 SEHNR and CDR2 FQNEAQ (reference sequence). CDR3 size: 15 residues. The full variable domain, completed using reference TRBV7-9 and TRBJ2-2, is DTGVSQNPRHKITKRGQNVTFRCDPISEHNRLYWYRQTLGQGPEFLTYFQNEAQLEKSRLLSDRFSAERPKGSFSTLEIQRTEQGDSAMYLCASSPGQGASGELFFGEGSRLTVL.

V is TRBV2 and J is TRBJ2-3; the TCRdb call, TRBD2, lacks DNA for checking. The CDR3 sequence is 16 residues long. CDR1 SNHLY and CDR2 FYNNEI come from the germline V gene. The CDR3 protein is CASRSTSGSLTDTQYF.

The chain couples TRBV5-5 to TRBJ2-1; TCRdb proposes TRBD1, but this gene call is untestable without DNA. The CDR3 contains 15 residues. Germline CDR1 is SGHKS and CDR2 is YYEKEE (reference sequence). The chain's CDR3 is CASSLAGTQYNEQFF.

This chain uses TRBV12-3 or TRBV12-4 with TRBJ1-1. This CDR3 has 16 residues. CDR3 region: CASSPARGNANTEAFF.

This chain connects TRBV4-2 to TRBJ2-3; the D call from TCRdb, TRBD1, cannot be confirmed without DNA. The CDR3 extends over 15 amino acids. CDR1 and CDR2 (germline): LGHNA, YNFKEQ. CDR3 sequence: CASKRGDPSTDTQYF.

The V gene is TRBV10-2, the J gene TRBJ1-1. This CDR3 region has 13 residues. The germline V gene encodes CDR1 WSHSY and CDR2 SAAADI. CDR3: CASSERMDSEAFF.

This rearrangement joins TRBV4-1 to TRBJ1-6; TCRdb picks TRBD1, but there is no DNA to check that call. From germline, CDR1 is MGHRA and CDR2 YSYEKL. The CDR3 length is 16 residues. The CDR3 is CASSPLWTGVGSPLHF.

The chain is built from TRBV24-1 and TRBJ2-3; TCRdb indicates TRBD1, and absent DNA this call remains unverified. Germline V gene sequence: CDR1 KGHDR, CDR2 SFDVKD. The length of the CDR3 is 19 residues. The CDR3: CATSDPWVAGTGQADTQYF.

The V call is TRBV2, the J call TRBJ1-2. The CDR3 totals 14 residues. The germline gives CDR1 SNHLY, CDR2 FYNNEI. The CDR3 loop is CASSVNGLNAGYTF.

This rearrangement joins TRBV27 to TRBJ2-7; lacking DNA, the TRBD2 call made by TCRdb goes unchecked. Germline V gene data show CDR1 as MNHEY and CDR2 as SMNVEV (reference sequence). CDR3 size: 15 residues. The CDR3 is CASSSPSGRSFEQYF.

The chain couples TRBV7-2 to TRBJ2-3; TCRdb names TRBD2, which stays unverified in the absence of DNA. Germline loops: CDR1 SGHTA, CDR2 FQGNSA. The CDR3 consists of 19 residues. This CDR3 is CASSSSGTSGRAGTDTQYF. Full variable domain (remainder filled in from reference TRBV7-2 and TRBJ2-3): GAGVSQSPSNKVTEKGKDVELRCDPISGHTALYWYRQSLGQGLEFLIYFQGNSAPDKSGLPSDRFSAERTGGSVSTLTIQRTQQEDSAVYLCASSSSGTSGRAGTDTQYFGPGTRLTVL.

The chain joins TRBV7-9 to TRBJ2-7; no DNA is available, so the TRBD2 call from TCRdb remains unchecked. Looked up from germline, CDR1 is SEHNR and CDR2 is FQNEAQ (reference sequence). The CDR3 length is 17 residues. The CDR3 loop is CASSFLLATSGSYEQYF.

The chain couples TRBV12-3 or TRBV12-4 to TRBJ2-3; TCRdb gives TRBD2 as the D gene, but with no DNA this cannot be confirmed. The CDR3 is made up of 20 amino acids. This CDR3 reads CASSLDLRLSGPRSTDTQYF.

The chain carries TRBV7-9 and TRBJ2-3; the D gene TCRdb calls, TRBD1, cannot be checked with no DNA. This CDR3 contains 15 residues. Per the germline V gene, CDR1 is SEHNR and CDR2 is FQNEAQ (reference sequence). The CDR3 reads CASSQQGLSTDTQYF.

The V call is TRBV3-1, the J call TRBJ2-3. The germline CDR1 and CDR2 sequences are LGHDT and YNNKEL (reference sequence). This CDR3 is built from 15 residues. The CDR3 sequence: CASSPRTKSTDTQYF.

The chain has TRBV3-1 and TRBJ2-5; TCRdb designates TRBD1, a call that cannot be tested without DNA. The CDR3 extends over 16 amino acids. Germline V gene lookup returns CDR1 LGHDT and CDR2 YNNKEL (reference sequence). The CDR3 sequence: CASSQGGPLARQTQYF.

CDR3 loop: CASSQPIEVGNEQFF. The chain combines TRBV4-1 with TRBJ2-1; TCRdb calls TRBD2, which cannot be checked without DNA. Per germline, CDR1 MGHRA and CDR2 YSYEKL. The CDR3 length is 15 residues.

V and J are TRBV29-1 and TRBJ1-2; lacking DNA, the TRBD1 call made by TCRdb goes unchecked. Germline loops: CDR1 SQVTM, CDR2 ANQGSEA. The CDR3 consists of 11 residues. This CDR3 reads CSVGGAEGYTF.

The V gene is TRBV12-3 or TRBV12-4, the J gene TRBJ2-5; TCRdb proposes TRBD1, but this gene call is untestable without DNA. The CDR3 runs to 15 residues. CDR3 protein: CASSLVLQGEETQYF.